The 31 T cell receptor beta chains below were found in one sample sequenced in a study of a mutant IDH1 vaccine in newly diagnosed glioma. These receptors have no known antigen. Indicated time point: week 47, end of study. Each dose of the vaccine consisted of 300 ug of mutant IDH1 20-mer peptide, with topical imiquimod. Produced via immunoSEQ multiplex PCR; TCRdb's table is partial and in-frame only. Counted here are about 52,000 clones, approximately 80% occurring once; the ten biggest clones make up about 4.9%. The specimen comprised PBMCs, sampled from a glioma patient whose treatment included an IDH1 peptide vaccine. Receptors originate from a woman in her 40s with glioma. Some clones in this sample may be carry-over from other donors' samples.

The count of this clone is one. V and J are TRBV11-1 and TRBJ2-7, with D maybe TRBD2 (7 bases). V shed 5 bases and J shed 5 bases, with 19 bases lying between them. CDR3 size: 15 residues. The germline CDR1 and CDR2 sequences are SGHAT and FQDESV (reference sequence). As DNA, the CDR3 is TGTGCCAGCAGCCTCCCGGGGGGCCTTGCCCACGAGCAGTACTTC. It specifies CASSLPGGLAHEQYF.

For this clone: One end of the junction does not line up with germline, which may come from a read error. The chain employs TRBV6-6 and TRBJ1-5; D may be TRBD1 (5 bases). The CDR3 loop spans 12 amino acids. The germline V gene encodes CDR1 MNHNY and CDR2 SVGAGI (reference sequence). The CDR3 sequence is CASSSPGPPPHF. For the CDR3, the DNA is TGTGCCAGCAGTTCACCGGGACCGCCCCCGCATTTT.

This CDR3 reads CAWSPGTGYNEKLFF. For the CDR3, the DNA is TGTGCCTGGAGTCCCGGGACAGGGTATAATGAAAAACTGTTTTTT. This chain connects TRBV30 to TRBJ1-4; TRBD1 agrees at 9 bases. Germline-derived CDR1 and CDR2 are GTSNPN and SVGIG (reference sequence). The trim removed 2 bases at V and 4 bases at J, leaving 5 bases unmatched. This CDR3 is 15 amino acids long.

The chain couples TRBV19 to TRBJ1-2; D is unclear. Trimming shortened V by 3 bases and J by 5 bases, and 10 bases separated the two germline ends. The CDR3 extends over 13 amino acids. Germline assignment: CDR1 LNHDA and CDR2 SQIVND (reference sequence). The CDR3 reads CASSMYLGYGYTF. DNA of the CDR3: TGTGCCAGTAGTATGTACTTAGGGTATGGCTACACCTTC.

The chain recombines TRBV9 with TRBJ2-3; TRBD1 aligns across 9 bases. V lost 3 bases and J lost 5; bases outside the gene matches: 7. This CDR3 region has 15 residues. Germline V CDR1 and CDR2: SGDLS, YYNGEE. In DNA form, the CDR3 reads TGTGCCAGCAGCGCACAGGGGGCGCGAGGAGATACGCAGTATTTT. Its protein product is CASSAQGARGDTQYF.

This clone was seen a handful of times. V and J are TRBV9 and TRBJ1-1; D is unclear. Germline CDR1 reads SGDLS; CDR2 reads YYNGEE. Trimming pared 4 bases from V and 1 base from J, leaving 8 bases between. CDR3 length equals 13 residues. In nucleotides, the CDR3 is TGTGCCAGCAGCCCCCGGCAGAACACTGAAGCTTTCTTT. It encodes CASSPRQNTEAFF. Supplemented by reference TRBV9 and TRBJ1-1, the full variable domain reads DSGVTQTPKHLITATGQRVTLRCSPRSGDLSVYWYQQSLDQGLQFLIQYYNGEERAKGNILERFSAQQFPDLHSELNLSSLELGDSALYFCASSPRQNTEAFFGQGTRLTVV.

V is TRBV4-1 and J is TRBJ2-3, with no clear D. The CDR3 consists of 14 residues. V was trimmed by 6 bases and J by 2 bases, leaving 12 bases between them. Germline CDR1 and CDR2: MGHRA and YSYEKL. The CDR3 region is CASRRRADTDTQYF. The CDR3 DNA reads as TGCGCCAGCAGGAGACGGGCCGACACAGATACGCAGTATTTT.

The chain combines TRBV5-1 with TRBJ1-3; a possible D gene is TRBD1 (5 bases). Looked up from germline, CDR1 is SGHRS and CDR2 is YFSETQ. This CDR3 contains 16 residues. V was cut by 2 bases and J by 0 bases, with 12 bases left in between. Written as DNA, the CDR3 is TGCGCCAGCAGCTTAGAGGGGTTCCTCTCTGGAAACACCATATATTTT. Encoded protein: CASSLEGFLSGNTIYF.

This clone has more than one count but fewer than ten. J is TRBJ1-1 and V is TRBV2; possible D gene TRBD1, 5 bases. CDR1 and CDR2 (germline): SNHLY, FYNNEI. Trimming pared 3 bases from V and 4 bases from J, leaving 12 bases between. The CDR3 length is 14 residues. The CDR3 coding sequence is TGTGCCAGCAGTGATGTGGGGGGGACCACTGAAGCTTTCTTT. It yields the protein CASSDVGGTTEAFF.

The gene calls are TRBV6-5 and TRBJ2-3, with D hard to call. The germline V and J ends were trimmed by 6 bases and 3 bases, with 13 bases remaining between them. The V gene's germline CDR1 is MNHEY and CDR2 SVGAGI. This CDR3 is built from 14 residues. CDR3 residues: CASSQIRTTDTQYF. In nucleotides, the CDR3 is TGTGCCAGCAGCCAGATTAGAACTACAGATACGCAGTATTTT.

The chain recombines TRBV7-2 with TRBJ2-2; 8 bases agree with TRBD1. From germline, CDR1 is SGHTA and CDR2 FQGNSA. The ends lost 2 bases at V and 5 bases at J; junction bases unmatched: 4. CDR3 size: 15 residues. CDR3 coding DNA: TGTGCCAGCAGCTTAACAGGGGGGATAACCGGGGAGCTGTTTTTT. Translating it yields CASSLTGGITGELFF.

This clone was seen a few times. This chain connects TRBV4-2 to TRBJ1-5, with 8 bases aligning to TRBD1. The length of the CDR3 is 15 residues. The trim removed 3 bases at V and 4 bases at J, leaving 5 bases unmatched. Germline V lookup: CDR1 LGHNA, CDR2 YNFKEQ. The CDR3 region is CASSQYTGGNQPQHF. CDR3 bases: TGTGCCAGCAGCCAGTATACAGGGGGGAATCAGCCCCAGCATTTT.

DNA of the CDR3: TGTGCTAGTGGTTTGGGGGGGGATCAGCCCCAGCATTTT. Its protein product is CASGLGGDQPQHF. V usage is TRBV12-5 and J usage is TRBJ1-5, with D possibly TRBD1 on 5 matching bases. There are 13 residues in the CDR3. From germline, CDR1 is LGHNT and CDR2 FRNRAP. With 1 base removed from V and 5 bases from J, the gap between germline ends came to 6 bases.

The rearrangement joins TRBV27 to TRBJ2-5; 12 positions match TRBD1. Germline values: CDR1 MNHEY, CDR2 SMNVEV (reference sequence). After removal of 5 bases from V and 5 bases from J, the junction contained 6 bases not matched to a gene. This CDR3 has 15 amino acids. DNA for the CDR3: TGTGCCAGCAGTAAGCCGGGACAGGGGGCTGAGACCCAGTACTTC. It specifies CASSKPGQGAETQYF.

The chain combines TRBV28 with TRBJ1-1, with TRBD1 matching 9 bases. Germline loops: CDR1 MDHEN, CDR2 SYDVKM. Trimming at V came to 4 bases and at J to 6 bases, leaving 9 bases not matched to a gene. This CDR3 is built from 15 residues. This chain's CDR3 is CASSSMGQGSAEAFF. In nucleotides, the CDR3 is TGTGCCAGCAGTTCGATGGGACAGGGAAGCGCTGAAGCTTTCTTT. The whole variable domain, remainder taken from reference TRBV28 and TRBJ1-1, is DVKVTQSSRYLVKRTGEKVFLECVQDMDHENMFWYRQDPGLGLRLIYFSYDVKMKEKGDIPEGYSVSREKKERFSLILESASTNQTSMYLCASSSMGQGSAEAFFGQGTRLTVV.

V usage is TRBV6-4 and J usage is TRBJ1-2; no firm D call. Germline assignment: CDR1 MRHNA and CDR2 SNTAGT. The CDR3 totals 15 residues. Trimming shortened V by 5 bases and J by 3 bases, and 16 bases separated the two germline ends. CDR3 bases: TGTGCCAGCAGTCTTCAGCTACCCTGGGACTATGGCTACACCTTC. It yields the protein CASSLQLPWDYGYTF.

This chain uses TRBV18 with TRBJ2-7, with 13 bases that match TRBD2. The CDR3 loop spans 16 amino acids. V shed 5 bases and J 5 bases; nucleotides not matched to a gene: 9. Germline values: CDR1 KGHSH, CDR2 LQKENI. The CDR3 loop reads CASSDPGLAGINEQYF. The DNA for the CDR3 is TGTGCCAGCTCAGACCCGGGACTAGCGGGGATCAACGAGCAGTACTTC.

This sequence joins TRBV18 and TRBJ1-2; D gene ambiguous. Germline loops: CDR1 KGHSH, CDR2 LQKENI. V shed 3 bases and J shed 0 bases, with 8 bases lying between them. The CDR3 runs to 14 residues. The CDR3 is CASSPPNTNYGYTF. DNA of the CDR3: TGTGCCAGCTCACCCCCGAACACTAACTATGGCTACACCTTC.

V gene TRBV18 combines with J gene TRBJ2-2; D might be TRBD2 (5 bases). CDR1 and CDR2 (germline): KGHSH, LQKENI. This CDR3 has 13 residues. The germline V and J ends were trimmed by 5 bases and 4 bases, with 8 bases remaining between them. The CDR3 protein is CASSSGSTGELFF. CDR3 nucleotide sequence: TGTGCCAGCTCAAGCGGAAGCACCGGGGAGCTGTTTTTT.

The chain has TRBV10-3 and TRBJ2-3; TRBD2 agrees at 9 bases. Per germline, CDR1 ENHRY and CDR2 SYGVKD. CDR3 length equals 13 residues. V trimming: 2 bases; J trimming: 6 bases; junction bases outside the gene matches: 0. The CDR3 spells CAISEGTSDTQYF. CDR3 sequence (DNA): TGTGCCATCAGTGAGGGGACTAGCGATACGCAGTATTTT.

V is TRBV6-1 and J is TRBJ1-2, with a possible D match to TRBD1 (6 bases). CDR3 length equals 15 residues. CDR1 and CDR2 (germline): MNHNS, SASEGT. The ends were cut back, 8 bases at V and 8 bases at J, with 24 bases in the middle. CDR3 sequence: CASLPFTEGGKGYTF. DNA for the CDR3: TGTGCCAGCCTTCCTTTCACAGAGGGGGGAAAAGGCTACACCTTC.

This chain joins TRBV18 and TRBJ1-5; D gene unclear. Trimming removed 3 bases from V and 0 bases from J, with 9 bases in between. The germline V gene encodes CDR1 KGHSH and CDR2 LQKENI. The CDR3 is made up of 15 amino acids. CDR3 sequence reads: CASSPLGNSNQPQHF. As DNA, the CDR3 is TGTGCCAGCTCACCCCTTGGAAATAGCAATCAGCCCCAGCATTTT.

CDR3 protein: CASSQEDPDGGGTDTQYF. In nucleotides, the CDR3 is TGCGCCAGCAGCCAAGAAGACCCCGATGGGGGCGGGACAGATACGCAGTATTTT. The chain links TRBV4-3 to TRBJ2-3; D may be TRBD1 (6 bases). Germline V lookup: CDR1 LGHNA, CDR2 YSLEER. V shed 0 bases and J shed 3 bases, with 19 bases lying between them. The CDR3 has 18 residues.

This clone was observed a few times. This chain links TRBV9 with TRBJ2-1; 9 positions agree with TRBD2. The CDR3 covers 15 residues. The V gene end was trimmed by 4 bases and the J gene end by 6 bases; junction bases not matched to a gene: 8. The V gene's germline CDR1 is SGDLS and CDR2 YYNGEE. The CDR3 coding sequence is TGTGCCAGCAGCCCCGTAGCGGGGGTGGGCAATGAGCAGTTCTTC. It is translated as CASSPVAGVGNEQFF.

This chain connects TRBV27 to TRBJ2-7; D gene uncertain. The germline V gene encodes CDR1 MNHEY and CDR2 SMNVEV (reference sequence). V was cut by 4 bases and J by 0 bases, with 10 bases left in between. The CDR3 is made up of 14 amino acids. In DNA form, the CDR3 reads TGTGCCAGCAGTTCGGCGCTTCTCTCCTACGAGCAGTACTTC. It encodes CASSSALLSYEQYF.

The V call is TRBV7-9, the J call TRBJ1-5; the D is unclear. Deletions cut 5 bases from V and 9 bases from J, with 14 bases between. The germline V gene has CDR1 SEHNR and CDR2 FQNEAQ (reference sequence). This CDR3 is 13 amino acids long. As DNA, the CDR3 is TGTGCCAGCAGCCTTCTCTGGGCCTTGCCCCAGCATTTT. As protein: CASSLLWALPQHF. The entire variable domain, with the rest obtained from reference TRBV7-9 and TRBJ1-5, is as follows: DTGVSQNPRHKITKRGQNVTFRCDPISEHNRLYWYRQTLGQGPEFLTYFQNEAQLEKSRLLSDRFSAERPKGSFSTLEIQRTEQGDSAMYLCASSLLWALPQHFGDGTRLSIL.

This chain connects TRBV7-9 to TRBJ1-2; D call uncertain. Germline values: CDR1 SEHNR, CDR2 FQNEAQ (reference sequence). V lost 1 base and J lost 13, with 16 bases in between. The CDR3 contains 13 residues. DNA for the CDR3: TGTGCCAGCAGCTTAGATACACGAGGACTCTCCACCTTC. This codes for CASSLDTRGLSTF.

The J gene is TRBJ2-2, the V gene TRBV2; 7 positions agree with TRBD2. The germline gives CDR1 SNHLY, CDR2 FYNNEI. Trimming at V came to 7 bases and at J to 6 bases, leaving 5 bases not matched to a gene. The CDR3 is made up of 13 amino acids. The CDR3 DNA reads TGTGCCAGCACAGTGGGGGGGGCCGGGGAGCTGTTTTTT. It codes for CASTVGGAGELFF. Using reference TRBV2 and TRBJ2-2 for the parts outside the CDR3, the full variable domain is EPEVTQTPSHQVTQMGQEVILRCVPISNHLYFYWYRQILGQKVEFLVSFYNNEISEKSEIFDDQFSVERPDGSNFTLKIRSTKLEDSAMYFCASTVGGAGELFFGEGSRLTVL.

The chain uses TRBV5-6 and TRBJ1-6; D unresolved. The germline V and J ends were trimmed by 4 bases and 7 bases, with 9 bases remaining between them. The V gene's germline CDR1 is SGHDT and CDR2 YYEEEE. The CDR3 is 13 residues long. The chain's CDR3 is CASSTDTNSPLHF. CDR3 sequence (DNA): TGTGCCAGCAGCACAGACACCAATTCACCCCTCCACTTT.

This chain links TRBV11-2 with TRBJ1-1; D unclear. V was pared by 3 bases and J by 8 bases, with 10 bases between. This CDR3 is 12 amino acids long. Germline V gene lookup returns CDR1 SGHAT and CDR2 FQNNGV. The CDR3 loop reads CASSFSDIEAFF. CDR3 in DNA: TGTGCCAGCAGCTTCAGTGACATAGAAGCTTTCTTT. The full variable domain, in which reference TRBV11-2 and TRBJ1-1 provide the parts outside the CDR3, is EAGVAQSPRYKIIEKRQSVAFWCNPISGHATLYWYQQILGQGPKLLIQFQNNGVVDDSQLPKDRFSAERLKGVDSTLKIQPAKLEDSAVYLCASSFSDIEAFFGQGTRLTVV.

The chain joins TRBV5-6 to TRBJ1-2; a weak D match, TRBD1 (5 bases). The CDR3 runs 13 residues. Germline V gene data show CDR1 as SGHDT and CDR2 as YYEEEE. Trimming removed 2 bases from V and 7 bases from J, with 12 bases in between. The CDR3 DNA reads as TGTGCCAGCAGCTTTGGGGGTTTAGGTGGCTACACCTTC. Its protein product is CASSFGGLGGYTF.